Shown below are 25 T cell receptor beta chains from a single sample sequenced in a study of OX40 agonist ivuxolimab in advanced cancers. TCRdb's copy holds only in-frame clones and misses some; the assay was immunoSEQ multiplex PCR. The sample lists tens of thousands of clones, about 86% occurring once. The sample in question was CD4+ or CD8+ T cells sorted from blood, obtained in a trial of the OX40 agonist ivuxolimab. These receptor sequences come from an adult with an advanced solid tumor such as melanoma, head and neck, liver or kidney cancer.

The genes are TRBV11-2 and TRBJ2-1; 12 bases map to TRBD2. Germline loops: CDR1 SGHAT, CDR2 FQNNGV. The V segment lost 5 bases and the J segment 8 bases; nucleotides outside the gene matches: 7. CDR3 size: 15 residues. The CDR3, as DNA: TGTGCCAGCAGCACGCGGACTAGCGGGGCATATGAGCAGTTCTTC. Protein sequence: CASSTRTSGAYEQFF.

The V and J genes are TRBV2 and TRBJ2-7; possible D gene TRBD2, 5 bases. The V and J ends lost 10 bases and 3 bases respectively, with 19 bases between them. Germline V gene data show CDR1 as SNHLY and CDR2 as FYNNEI. This CDR3 contains 14 residues. The CDR3 loop reads CATQPVRVDYEQYF. The CDR3 DNA sequence: TGTGCCACCCAGCCGGTGCGGGTCGACTACGAGCAGTACTTC.

The rearrangement links TRBV5-6 to TRBJ1-1; D remains unclear. The CDR3 sequence is 12 residues long. CDR1 SGHDT and CDR2 YYEEEE come from the germline V gene. Between the trimmed V and J ends, which lost 2 bases and 9 bases, there was a span of 11 bases. CDR3 residues: CASSFSGLKAFF. CDR3 nucleotide sequence: TGTGCCAGCAGCTTCTCCGGACTTAAAGCTTTCTTT.

The CDR3 loop is CASSLGQGASEAFF. CDR3 bases: TGTGCCAGCAGCCTTGGACAGGGGGCATCTGAAGCTTTCTTT. The chain joins TRBV7-9 to TRBJ1-1; TRBD1 agrees at 11 bases. Trimming took 5 bases from V and 6 from J; bases not matched to a gene: 5. This CDR3 region has 14 residues. CDR1 and CDR2 from the germline V gene are SEHNR and FQNEAQ (reference sequence).

V gene TRBV19 combines with J gene TRBJ2-2; possibly TRBD1 for D (6 bases). The CDR3 runs to 16 residues. Trimming took off 6 bases at V and 4 bases at J, with 18 bases between the two ends. Germline V gives CDR1 LNHDA, CDR2 SQIVND (reference sequence). The CDR3 nucleotides read TGTGCCAGTAGCTCAGGGGCGCAAACGGGCACCGGGGAGCTGTTTTTT. Translating it yields CASSSGAQTGTGELFF.

The chain is built from TRBV19 and TRBJ2-3, with 11 bases aligning to TRBD2. With V trimmed by 5 bases and J by 4 bases, 8 bases remained unmatched. Germline CDR1 reads LNHDA; CDR2 reads SQIVND (reference sequence). The CDR3 is 16 residues long. DNA of the CDR3: TGTGCCAGTAGTCCCCAGACTAGCGGGGCAGCAGATACGCAGTATTTT. Encoded protein: CASSPQTSGAADTQYF. Based on the CDR3 plus reference TRBV19 and TRBJ2-3, the full variable domain is DGGITQSPKYLFRKEGQNVTLSCEQNLNHDAMYWYRQDPGQGLRLIYYSQIVNDFQKGDIAEGYSVSREKKESFPLTVTSAQKNPTAFYLCASSPQTSGAADTQYFGPGTRLTVL.

The chain recombines TRBV27 with TRBJ2-7, with D tentatively TRBD2 (5 bases). Trimming took off 4 bases at V and 6 bases at J, with 7 bases between the two ends. The CDR3 covers 11 residues. CDR1 and CDR2 (germline): MNHEY, SMNVEV (reference sequence). CDR3 DNA sequence: TGTGCCAGCAGTTCGAGGGCCGAGCAGTACTTC. This sequence encodes CASSSRAEQYF.

The rearrangement joins TRBV5-8 to TRBJ2-6, with D hard to call. CDR3 length: 15 amino acids. Germline V gene sequence: CDR1 SGHTS, CDR2 YDEGEE. Trimming removed 1 base from V and 2 bases from J, with 7 bases in between. CDR3 in amino acids: CASSLLAPGANVLTF. CDR3 sequence (DNA): TGTGCCAGCAGCTTGTTGGCCCCTGGGGCCAACGTCCTGACTTTC.

The chain carries TRBV18 and TRBJ1-3; D is uncertain. Trimming shortened V by 6 bases and J by 0 bases, and 15 bases separated the two germline ends. Germline-derived CDR1 and CDR2 are KGHSH and LQKENI. The CDR3 totals 16 residues. CDR3 in DNA: TGTGCCAGCTCCCCCTGGGGTCCCAGCTCTGGAAACACCATATATTTT. Encoded protein: CASSPWGPSSGNTIYF.

The chain uses TRBV7-9 and TRBJ1-4; TRBD1 might be the D (5 bases). V shed 0 bases and J shed 8 bases, with 7 bases lying between them. Germline assignment: CDR1 SEHNR and CDR2 FQNEAQ (reference sequence). This CDR3 comprises 13 residues. This chain's CDR3 is CASSLAGGEKLFF. The CDR3 region has the DNA TGTGCCAGCAGCTTAGCCGGGGGAGAAAAACTGTTTTTT.

The V and J genes are TRBV7-8 and TRBJ1-1; the match to TRBD1 covers 7 bases. V lost 1 base to trimming and J lost 2 bases; unmatched junction nucleotides: 1. From germline, CDR1 is SGHVS and CDR2 FQNEAQ. The CDR3 spans 14 residues. This CDR3 is CASSLGQGNTEAFF. The CDR3 bases are TGTGCCAGCAGCTTAGGACAGGGTAACACTGAAGCTTTCTTT.

The chain carries TRBV19 and TRBJ2-4; no firm D call. Germline V gene sequence: CDR1 LNHDA, CDR2 SQIVND (reference sequence). The V end was cut by 0 bases, the J end by 9 bases, with 9 bases between. The CDR3 covers 13 residues. CDR3 region: CASSIDRYGIQYF. CDR3 nucleotide sequence: TGTGCCAGTAGTATAGATCGGTACGGCATTCAGTACTTC.

The DNA of the CDR3 is TGTGCCAGCAGCTTGGCGGGGCGGCCCAATGAGCAGTTCTTC. It specifies CASSLAGRPNEQFF. The rearrangement links TRBV5-5 to TRBJ2-1; D may correspond to TRBD1 or TRBD2 (5 bases each). This CDR3 region has 14 residues. CDR1 is SGHKS and CDR2 is YYEKEE in the germline V gene (reference sequence). Trimming shortened V by 0 bases and J by 6 bases, and 10 bases separated the two germline ends.

In the case of this clone: The identical CDR3 is also encoded by other nucleotide sequences in the sample. The chain combines TRBV5-1 with TRBJ1-2; TRBD1 agrees at 7 bases. The trim removed 0 bases at V and 4 bases at J, leaving 3 bases unmatched. CDR1 is SGHRS and CDR2 is YFSETQ in the germline V gene. CDR3 size: 14 residues. DNA of the CDR3: TGCGCCAGCAGCTTGGACCAGGGGGGCTATGGCTACACCTTC. As protein: CASSLDQGGYGYTF.

This clone has only a few counts. This rearrangement joins TRBV7-3 to TRBJ2-7; 8 nucleotides line up with TRBD2. The J segment lost 0 bases and the V segment lost 5 bases, leaving 6 bases of the junction unmatched. The CDR3 runs to 15 residues. Germline V gene sequence: CDR1 SGHTA, CDR2 FQGTGA. The CDR3 sequence is CASSPLAGDSYEQYF. CDR3 nucleotides: TGTGCCAGCAGCCCTCTAGCGGGCGACTCCTACGAGCAGTACTTC.

A few counts support this clone. The chain joins TRBV30 to TRBJ2-5; D is possibly TRBD2 (6 bases). CDR1 and CDR2 (germline): GTSNPN, SVGIG (reference sequence). Trimming took off 3 bases at V and 4 bases at J, with 15 bases between the two ends. The CDR3 runs to 14 residues. CDR3 sequence reads: CAWRSSVYLETQYF. The CDR3 bases are TGTGCCTGGAGGTCTAGCGTCTACCTAGAGACCCAGTACTTC.

Concerning this clone itself: Compared with germline, one end of the junction differs, possibly owing to a read error. J is TRBJ2-1 and V is TRBV28; no firm D call. Germline V CDR1 and CDR2: MDHEN, SYDVKM. The CDR3 contains 14 residues. CDR3 amino acids: CASRPAMKASERFF. The CDR3 DNA follows: TGTGCCAGCAGGCCTGCGATGAAGGCATCAGAGCGGTTCTTC.

The V and J genes are TRBV28 and TRBJ2-3; D perhaps matches TRBD2 (6 bases). CDR1 is MDHEN, CDR2 SYDVKM, per germline. V lost 5 bases to trimming and J lost 6 bases, with 15 bases between them. The CDR3 is 14 amino acids. The CDR3 region has the DNA TGTGCCAGCAGTCTAGGAGGGTCAGGGGATACGCAGTATTTT. Its protein is CASSLGGSGDTQYF.

The V and J genes are TRBV6-1 and TRBJ2-7; perhaps TRBD1 as D (5 bases). The CDR3 extends over 15 amino acids. CDR1 is MNHNS, CDR2 SASEGT, per germline. Between the trimmed V and J ends, which lost 6 bases and 6 bases, there was a span of 21 bases. CDR3 amino acids: CASRDLRAARSEQYF. The CDR3 DNA reads TGTGCCAGCAGGGACCTCAGGGCTGCCAGGAGCGAGCAGTACTTC.

The V call is TRBV2, the J call TRBJ2-7, with D possibly matching TRBD1 (6 bases). The V and J ends lost 2 bases and 4 bases respectively, with 12 bases between them. This CDR3 region has 14 residues. Germline V gene lookup returns CDR1 SNHLY and CDR2 FYNNEI. The CDR3 is CASSELQGSYEQYF. The CDR3, as DNA: TGTGCCAGCAGTGAACTCCAGGGGTCATACGAGCAGTACTTC.

This clone was seen a handful of times. DNA for the CDR3: TGTGCCAGCTCACCAGAGGGGTACGCCTATGGCTACACCTTC. Encoded protein: CASSPEGYAYGYTF. The gene calls are TRBV18 and TRBJ1-2; D is possibly TRBD1 (5 bases). The CDR3 extends over 14 amino acids. Trimming shortened V by 2 bases and J by 4 bases, and 11 bases separated the two germline ends. CDR1 KGHSH and CDR2 LQKENI come from the germline V gene.

The V gene is TRBV21-1, the J gene TRBJ1-1; the table's D call of TRBD1 was not tested on the DNA. TRBV21-1 is a listed pseudogene. The CDR3 runs to 14 residues. CDR3 protein: CASSLHGANTEAFF. The CDR3 DNA sequence: TGTGCCAGCAGCCTCCATGGGGCGAACACTGAAGCTTTCTTT.

The chain's CDR3 is CASSILASGRYNSEQYF. Written as DNA, the CDR3 is TGTGCCAGCAGTATACTAGCTAGTGGGAGGTACAATTCCGAGCAGTACTTC. The chain has TRBV4-2 and TRBJ2-7, with D maybe TRBD2 (6 bases). Germline CDR1 and CDR2: LGHNA and YNFKEQ. The CDR3 length is 17 residues. The V end was cut by 6 bases, the J end by 6 bases, with 27 bases between.

The rearrangement uses TRBV20-1 and TRBJ2-1; D is undetermined. V lost 6 bases and J lost 9, with 12 bases in between. The CDR3 spans 11 residues. The germline V gene has CDR1 DFQATT and CDR2 SNEGSKA (reference sequence). The CDR3, as DNA: TGCAGTGCCCTCCGAAGGATTGAGCAGTTCTTC. The encoded protein is CSALRRIEQFF.

This clone was detected once. V gene TRBV7-2 combines with J gene TRBJ2-2, with 8 bases that match TRBD1. CDR3 length: 14 residues. With V trimmed by 6 bases and J by 4 bases, 4 bases remained unmatched. CDR1 is SGHTA, CDR2 FQGNSA, per germline. The CDR3 DNA reads as TGTGCCAGCAGAGGGACAGGAGGCACCGGGGAGCTGTTTTTT. This gives the protein CASRGTGGTGELFF.